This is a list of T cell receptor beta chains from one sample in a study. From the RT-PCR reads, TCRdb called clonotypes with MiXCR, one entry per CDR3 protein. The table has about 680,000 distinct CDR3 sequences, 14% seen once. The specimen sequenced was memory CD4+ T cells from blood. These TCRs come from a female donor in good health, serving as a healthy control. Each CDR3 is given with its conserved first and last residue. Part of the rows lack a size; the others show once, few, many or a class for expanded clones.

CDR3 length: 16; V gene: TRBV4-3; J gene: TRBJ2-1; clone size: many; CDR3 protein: CASSQELGEVYNEQFF
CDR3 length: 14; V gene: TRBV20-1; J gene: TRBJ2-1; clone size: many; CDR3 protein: CSARASSLVYEQFF
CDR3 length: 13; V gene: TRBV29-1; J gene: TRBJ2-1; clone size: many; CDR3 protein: CSAGYPGGNEQFF
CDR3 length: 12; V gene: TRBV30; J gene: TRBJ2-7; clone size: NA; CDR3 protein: CAWSAGRYEQYF
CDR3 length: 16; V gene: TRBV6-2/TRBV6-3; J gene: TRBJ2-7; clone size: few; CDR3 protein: CASSYDSGSGPYEQYF
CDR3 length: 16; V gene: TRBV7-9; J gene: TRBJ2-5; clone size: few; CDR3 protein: CASSWGYPATLETQYF
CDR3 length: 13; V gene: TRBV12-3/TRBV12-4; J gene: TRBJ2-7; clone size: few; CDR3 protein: CASSDDGTYEQYF
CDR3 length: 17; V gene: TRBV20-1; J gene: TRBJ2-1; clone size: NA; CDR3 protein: CSAILGRLAGGRNEQFF
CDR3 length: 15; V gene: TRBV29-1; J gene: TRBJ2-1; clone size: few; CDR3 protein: CSSVGVAGGLGEQFF
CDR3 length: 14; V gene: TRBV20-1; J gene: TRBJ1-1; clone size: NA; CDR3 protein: CSASRTPVGTEAFF
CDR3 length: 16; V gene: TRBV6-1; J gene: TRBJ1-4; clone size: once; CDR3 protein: CASSHSLGQTNEKLFF
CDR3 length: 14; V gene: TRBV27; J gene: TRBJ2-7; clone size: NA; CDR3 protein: CASHSVGYAYEQYF
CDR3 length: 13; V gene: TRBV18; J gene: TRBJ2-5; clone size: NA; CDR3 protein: CASSITGCETQYF
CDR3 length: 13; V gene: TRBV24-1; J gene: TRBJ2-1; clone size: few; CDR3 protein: CATGKSGSYEQFF
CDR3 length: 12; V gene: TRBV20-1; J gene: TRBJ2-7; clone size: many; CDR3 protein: CSAILAGLEQYF
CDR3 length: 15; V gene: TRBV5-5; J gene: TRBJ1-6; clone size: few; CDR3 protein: CASSPTGQSNSPLHF
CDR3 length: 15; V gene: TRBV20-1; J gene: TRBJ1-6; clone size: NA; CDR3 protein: CSARDGRGGDSPLHF
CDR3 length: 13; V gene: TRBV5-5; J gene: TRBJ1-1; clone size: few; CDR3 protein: CASSSAGQGAAFF
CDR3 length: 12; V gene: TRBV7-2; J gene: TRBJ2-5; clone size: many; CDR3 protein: CASSARWGTQYF
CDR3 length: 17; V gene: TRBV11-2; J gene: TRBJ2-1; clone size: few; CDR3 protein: CASSSMGLAGGYNEQFF
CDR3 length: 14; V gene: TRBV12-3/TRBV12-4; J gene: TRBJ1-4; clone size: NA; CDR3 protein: CASSSRGANEKLFF
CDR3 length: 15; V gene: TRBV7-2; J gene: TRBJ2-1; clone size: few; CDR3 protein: CASSFRSGVVNEQFF
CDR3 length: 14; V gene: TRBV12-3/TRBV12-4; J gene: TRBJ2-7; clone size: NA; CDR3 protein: CASSLSGGTHEQYF
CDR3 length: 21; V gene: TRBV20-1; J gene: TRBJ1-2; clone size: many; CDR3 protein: CSASPPGQGGRRDRRNYGYTF
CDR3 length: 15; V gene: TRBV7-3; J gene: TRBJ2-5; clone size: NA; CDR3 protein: CASALMGQPQETQYF
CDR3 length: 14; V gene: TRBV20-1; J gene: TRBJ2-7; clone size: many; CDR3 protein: CSAELGQGGYEQYF
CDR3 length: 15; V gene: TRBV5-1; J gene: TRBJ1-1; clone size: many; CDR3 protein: CASSLGFQANTEAFF
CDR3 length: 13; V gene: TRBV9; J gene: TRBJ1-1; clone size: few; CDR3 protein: CASSVMRDGEAFF
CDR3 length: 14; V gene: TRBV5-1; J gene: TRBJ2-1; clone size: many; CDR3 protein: CASSQQGADNEQFF
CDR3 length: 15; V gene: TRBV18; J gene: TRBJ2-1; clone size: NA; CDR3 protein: CASSPLTGEYNEQFF
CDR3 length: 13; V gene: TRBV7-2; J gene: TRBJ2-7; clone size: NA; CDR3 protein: CASGLPPSYEQYF
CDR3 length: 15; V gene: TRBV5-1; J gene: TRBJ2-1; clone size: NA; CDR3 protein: CASSLQQGAYNEQFF
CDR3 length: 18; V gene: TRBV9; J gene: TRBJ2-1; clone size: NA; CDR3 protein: CASSVGTSGWSSYNEQFF
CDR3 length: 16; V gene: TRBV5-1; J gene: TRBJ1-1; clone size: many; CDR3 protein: CASSSSLGQGNTEAFF
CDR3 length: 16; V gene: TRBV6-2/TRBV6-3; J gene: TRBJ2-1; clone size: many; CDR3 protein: CASSYLGLAGGGEQFF
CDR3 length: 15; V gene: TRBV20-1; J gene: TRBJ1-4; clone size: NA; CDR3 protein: CSARDQGAGGEKLFF